These T cell receptor beta chains were read from a single sample in a study of response to subunit inactivated influenza vaccine. One entry per CDR3 protein results from TCRdb running MiXCR on the RT-PCR reads. The table has around 300,000 distinct CDR3 sequences, 20% to 25% seen once. This material consisted of PBMCs from blood, taken less than 22 months after vaccination. These receptors originate from a man aged 50 to 69 who received an inactivated influenza vaccine. CDR3s include the opening cysteine and the closing phenylalanine or tryptophan. D genes are given only for firm matches. Where a row states a size, it is once, few, many or the class of an expanded clone; other rows omit it.

-	13	TRBV3-1	-	TRBJ1-5	CASSQLSNQPQHF	TGTGCCAGCAGCCAACTGAGCAATCAGCCCCAGCATTTT
-	12	TRBV11-3	-	TRBJ2-1	CASSLAGYEQFF	TGTGCCAGCAGCTTAGCAGGTTATGAGCAGTTCTTC
few	14	TRBV5-5	-	TRBJ1-2	CASSWTDLTDGYTF	TGTGCCAGCAGCTGGACTGACCTGACGGATGGCTACACCTTC
few	15	TRBV5-1	-	TRBJ2-3	CASSWDFRGTDTQYF	TGCGCCAGCAGCTGGGACTTCAGAGGCACAGATACGCAGTATTTT
-	15	TRBV12-3/TRBV12-4	TRBD1	TRBJ1-2	CACSPDRGSFYGYTF	TGTGCCTGCAGTCCGGACAGGGGGAGCTTCTATGGCTACACCTTC
-	15	TRBV7-7	-	TRBJ2-5	CASSLGTLGGETQYF	TGTGCCAGCAGCTTAGGGACTCTGGGTGGGGAGACCCAGTACTTC
-	17	TRBV20-1	TRBD1	TRBJ1-2	CSARAYPSDRGNYGYTF	TGCAGTGCTAGAGCTTACCCCTCGGACAGGGGAAACTATGGCTACACCTTC
many	15	TRBV28	TRBD1	TRBJ1-2	CASKRVGTGTFGYTF	TGTGCCAGCAAGAGGGTCGGGACAGGGACCTTCGGCTACACCTTC
many	13	TRBV28	-	TRBJ1-1	CASKSRGNTEAFF	TGTGCCAGCAAAAGCAGGGGGAACACTGAAGCTTTCTTT
-	12	TRBV29-1	-	TRBJ1-2	CSVETESYGYTF	TGCAGCGTTGAAACGGAGTCCTATGGCTACACCTTC
-	15	TRBV3-1	-	TRBJ2-3	CASSQGRADADTQYF	TGTGCCAGCAGCCAAGGACGGGCGGACGCAGATACGCAGTATTTT
-	13	TRBV30	-	TRBJ1-5	CAWSVQGTQPQHF	TGTGCCTGGAGTGTACAGGGTACTCAGCCCCAGCATTTT
few	13	TRBV12-3/TRBV12-4	-	TRBJ1-2	CASSSQGNYGYTF	TGTGCCAGCAGTTCCCAGGGTAACTATGGCTACACCTTC
-	17	TRBV5-1	TRBD1	TRBJ1-4	CASSLGGRGRFNEKLFF	TGCGCCAGCAGCTTGGGGGGCAGGGGGCGATTCAATGAAAAACTGTTTTTT
few	14	TRBV4-1	TRBD1	TRBJ1-2	CASSQVVTGTGYTF	TGCGCCAGCAGCCAAGTGGTGACAGGGACTGGCTACACCTTC
-	14	TRBV20-1	-	TRBJ1-4	CSASPTGLFEKLFF	TGCAGTGCTAGCCCTACAGGGCTGTTTGAAAAACTGTTTTTT
-	13	TRBV20-1	-	TRBJ1-1	CSARVTSNTEAFF	TGCAGTGCTAGGGTGACATCTAACACTGAAGCTTTCTTT
few	14	TRBV2	-	TRBJ2-5	CASSPQRSQETQYF	TGTGCCAGCAGTCCCCAGAGATCTCAAGAGACCCAGTACTTC
few	15	TRBV7-8	-	TRBJ1-4	CASSLGVFMGEKLFF	TGTGCCAGCAGCCTCGGGGTTTTTATGGGGGAAAAACTGTTTTTT
few	16	TRBV5-1	TRBD1	TRBJ2-3	CASSQGTGGVPDTQYF	TGCGCCAGCAGCCAAGGGACAGGGGGCGTACCAGATACGCAGTATTTT
-	15	TRBV7-9	TRBD1	TRBJ1-2	CASSSGTAIRYGYTF	TGTGCCAGCAGCTCCGGGACAGCTATCCGCTATGGCTACACCTTC
-	14	TRBV12-3/TRBV12-4	-	TRBJ2-7	CASSPADGSYEQYF	TGTGCCAGCAGTCCGGCGGACGGTTCCTACGAGCAGTACTTC
few	16	TRBV20-1	-	TRBJ1-3	CSASSSDRESGNTIYF	TGCAGTGCTAGTAGTTCGGACAGAGAATCCGGAAACACCATATATTTT
few	14	TRBV27	-	TRBJ1-6	CASKWDGHNSPLHF	TGTGCCAGCAAATGGGATGGCCATAATTCACCCCTCCACTTT
few	14	TRBV4-2	-	TRBJ2-3	CASSQGVNFDTQYF	TGTGCCAGCAGCCAGGGGGTGAATTTTGATACGCAGTATTTT
-	15	TRBV7-3	-	TRBJ1-6	CASSLGSLGNSPLHF	TGTGCCAGCAGCTTAGGGAGCCTCGGGAATTCACCCCTCCACTTT
-	13	TRBV14	-	TRBJ2-1	CASSQDRRNEQFF	TGTGCCAGCAGCCAAGATCGGCGCAATGAGCAGTTCTTC
few	12	TRBV7-9	-	TRBJ2-2	CASSRVGGELFF	TGTGCCAGCAGCCGCGTAGGCGGGGAGCTGTTTTTT
-	16	TRBV6-1	-	TRBJ1-2	CASSEGTGGGGYGYTF	TGTGCCAGCAGTGAAGGAACGGGGGGCGGGGGCTATGGCTACACCTTC
few	17	TRBV6-5	-	TRBJ1-3	CASSYSFPGEAGNTIYF	TGTGCCAGCAGTTACTCCTTTCCGGGGGAGGCTGGAAACACCATATATTTT
few	12	TRBV28	TRBD1	TRBJ1-3	CASGQGGHTIYF	TGTGCCAGCGGACAGGGAGGTCACACCATATATTTT
-	16	TRBV5-1	TRBD2	TRBJ2-3	CASSWTPSGSTDTQYF	TGCGCCAGCAGCTGGACGCCTAGCGGGAGCACAGATACGCAGTATTTT
-	12	TRBV11-2	-	TRBJ1-1	CASSLEYSEAFF	TGTGCCAGCAGCTTAGAGTACTCTGAAGCTTTCTTT
few	17	TRBV5-5	-	TRBJ1-3	CASSLAAGPTPGNTIYF	TGTGCCAGCAGCTTGGCCGCGGGGCCAACCCCTGGAAACACCATATATTTT
-	15	TRBV6-5	TRBD2	TRBJ2-7	CASSWEGEGRGEQYF	TGTGCCAGCAGTTGGGAGGGAGAGGGGCGCGGCGAGCAGTACTTC
few	14	TRBV12-3/TRBV12-4	TRBD1	TRBJ1-2	CASSAGQVKEGYTF	TGTGCCAGCAGTGCAGGACAGGTCAAAGAGGGCTACACCTTC
-	15	TRBV6-1	-	TRBJ2-7	CASSSDRTNIYEQYF	TGTGCCAGCAGCTCGGACAGAACCAATATCTACGAGCAGTACTTC
few	14	TRBV6-5	-	TRBJ1-1	CASSLGAGTAEAFF	TGTGCCAGCAGTTTAGGTGCAGGGACGGCTGAAGCTTTCTTT
few	12	TRBV12-3/TRBV12-4	-	TRBJ1-2	CASSWWGEGYTF	TGTGCCAGCAGTTGGTGGGGCGAGGGCTACACCTTC
few	16	TRBV28	-	TRBJ2-4	CASTSRGQLAKNIQYF	TGTGCCAGCACCTCTAGGGGCCAGCTAGCCAAAAACATTCAGTACTTC
-	14	TRBV6-5	-	TRBJ2-7	CASSYGGASYEQYF	TGTGCCAGCAGTTACGGGGGGGCCTCCTACGAGCAGTACTTC
many	16	TRBV9	-	TRBJ1-1	CASSVVSGPMNTEAFF	TGTGCCAGCAGCGTAGTTTCGGGGCCGATGAACACTGAAGCTTTCTTT
few	15	TRBV4-2	TRBD1	TRBJ1-2	CASSQVGTGGSGYTF	TGTGCCAGCAGCCAAGTGGGGACAGGGGGCTCTGGCTACACCTTC
few	18	TRBV25-1	TRBD2	TRBJ2-2	CASSAPSGSPANTGELFF	TGTGCCAGCAGTGCACCTAGCGGGAGCCCGGCGAACACCGGGGAGCTGTTTTTT
-	12	TRBV12-3/TRBV12-4	-	TRBJ1-6	CASSFETSPLHF	TGTGCCAGCAGTTTTGAAACTTCACCCCTCCACTTT
-	18	TRBV11-1	TRBD2	TRBJ2-2	CASSSRGSGGTNTGELFF	TGTGCCAGCAGCTCCCGGGGAAGCGGGGGGACGAACACCGGGGAGCTGTTTTTT
few	8	TRBV7-9	-	TRBJ2-3	CASTQGYF	TGTGCCAGCACCCAAGGGTATTTT
-	15	TRBV4-3	-	TRBJ1-4	CASSLAGVWDEKLFF	TGCGCCAGCAGCCTGGCCGGGGTATGGGATGAAAAACTGTTTTTT
-	14	TRBV20-1	-	TRBJ2-1	CSAATGTPHNEQFF	TGCAGTGCTGCGACCGGGACACCGCACAATGAGCAGTTCTTC
many	15	TRBV10-3	TRBD2	TRBJ2-1	CAISPTSGSYNEQFF	TGTGCCATCAGCCCGACTAGCGGGAGCTACAATGAGCAGTTCTTC